This entry lists 25 T cell receptor beta chains sequenced from one sample in a study of T cells after yellow fever vaccination. TCRdb re-called the 5' RACE reads with MiXCR, one entry per CDR3 protein. The table lists a few hundred thousand distinct CDR3 sequences, 8% to 9.5% of them singletons. The sample consisted of PBMCs, taken approximately 40 days after the first yellow fever vaccination. The receptors originated from a man between 18 and 29 years old who received the YFV17D yellow fever vaccine.

The chain couples TRBV12-3 or TRBV12-4 to TRBJ1-1; D uncertain. Trimming took off 7 bases at V and 1 base at J, with 10 bases between the two ends. The CDR3 sequence is 13 residues long. The CDR3 protein is CASIDIQNTEAFF. As DNA, the CDR3 is TGTGCCAGCATAGACATTCAGAACACTGAAGCTTTCTTT.

This clonotype has a handful of counts. The chain couples TRBV5-1 to TRBJ1-1, with D possibly matching TRBD1 (6 bases). V dropped 0 bases and J dropped 0 bases, with 12 bases sitting between them. From germline, CDR1 is SGHRS and CDR2 YFSETQ. This CDR3 comprises 16 residues. The CDR3 nucleotides read TGCGCCAGCAGCTTGGGGAGGAGGGGGATGAACACTGAAGCTTTCTTT. Translated, it gives CASSLGRRGMNTEAFF.

This chain uses TRBV5-1 with TRBJ1-6; D perhaps matches TRBD1 (5 bases). This CDR3 spans 13 amino acids. The ends were cut back, 2 bases at V and 13 bases at J, with 13 bases in the middle. The germline gives CDR1 SGHRS, CDR2 YFSETQ. CDR3: CASSLGVGGPLHF. DNA for the CDR3: TGCGCCAGCAGCTTAGGGGTCGGTGGCCCCCTCCACTTT.

The DNA for the CDR3 is TGTGCCAGCAAATGTCCGGTGATCCAAGAGACCCAGTACTTC. It is translated as CASKCPVIQETQYF. The chain has TRBV12-3 or TRBV12-4 and TRBJ2-5; D remains unclear. V was cut by 7 bases and J by 1 base, with 13 bases left in between. The CDR3 spans 14 residues.

The V and J genes are TRBV5-1 and TRBJ2-1, with 8 bases aligning to TRBD2. V was clipped by 4 bases and J by 5 bases; unmatched bases: 8. This CDR3 spans 15 amino acids. Germline lookup yields CDR1 SGHRS and CDR2 YFSETQ. The CDR3 nucleotides read TGCGCCAGCAGCCCTTGGGTGCGGGGGGACAATGAGCAGTTCTTC. It codes for CASSPWVRGDNEQFF.

This rearrangement joins TRBV7-9 to TRBJ2-1; D gene uncertain. This CDR3 is built from 17 residues. Germline V gives CDR1 SEHNR, CDR2 FQNEAQ (reference sequence). Deletions cut 6 bases from V and 0 bases from J, with 18 bases between. The CDR3 DNA is TGTGCCAGCAGTCCTGGCCCGGGTTCCCCCTCCTACAATGAGCAGTTCTTC. This codes for CASSPGPGSPSYNEQFF.

This clonotype has a handful of counts. This chain connects TRBV9 to TRBJ2-1, with 10 bases lining up with TRBD2. Germline V CDR1 and CDR2: SGDLS, YYNGEE. Losses at the gene ends were 3 bases for V and 4 bases for J; bases not matched to a gene: 7. The CDR3 loop spans 16 amino acids. CDR3 bases: TGTGCCAGCAGCGCCCGGCTAGCGGGGGAGTACAATGAGCAGTTCTTC. Its translation: CASSARLAGEYNEQFF.

This clonotype came up many times. The chain joins TRBV5-1 to TRBJ1-1; tentatively, D is TRBD1 (5 bases). The CDR3 consists of 14 residues. V lost 2 bases and J 6 bases, leaving 14 bases between the germline ends. The germline gives CDR1 SGHRS, CDR2 YFSETQ. The CDR3 here is CASSFLGDGAEAFF. The DNA of the CDR3 is TGCGCCAGCAGCTTCCTAGGGGATGGAGCTGAAGCTTTCTTT.

The V and J genes are TRBV11-1 and TRBJ2-6; TRBD1 matches 11 bases. Trimming removed 4 bases from V and 1 base from J; junction bases left unmatched: 9. Germline V gene data show CDR1 as SGHAT and CDR2 as FQDESV (reference sequence). The CDR3 extends over 19 amino acids. The CDR3 region is CASSSTDRGLRSGANVLTF. CDR3 nucleotide sequence: TGTGCCAGCAGCTCAACGGACAGGGGGCTCCGTTCTGGGGCCAACGTCCTGACTTTC.

In its sample, this clonotype was seen a few times. J is TRBJ1-2 and V is TRBV27, with a tentative D call TRBD1 (5 bases). Trimming took 4 bases from V and 2 from J, leaving 11 bases between them. The length of the CDR3 is 14 residues. The germline CDR1 and CDR2 sequences are MNHEY and SMNVEV (reference sequence). The CDR3 bases are TGTGCCAGCAGTTACAGGACGGGGAACTATGGCTACACCTTC. Amino acids: CASSYRTGNYGYTF.

CDR3 nucleotides: TGTGCCACCACTAGCGGGGGGGACCCAGATACGCAGTATTTT. Translating it yields CATTSGGDPDTQYF. The V gene is TRBV7-9, the J gene TRBJ2-3; 13 bases are shared with TRBD2. CDR1 and CDR2 (germline): SEHNR, FQNEAQ (reference sequence). V trimming: 10 bases; J trimming: 4 bases; junction bases outside the gene matches: 5. The CDR3 loop spans 14 amino acids.

This clonotype was observed a few times. A much larger clone sits a single nucleotide away, making a read error possible. The chain has TRBV7-2 and TRBJ2-7; no firm D call. The V gene's germline CDR1 is SGHTA and CDR2 FQGNSA. The V end was cut by 4 bases, the J end by 0 bases, with 4 bases between. The CDR3 spans 12 residues. The CDR3 loop reads CASSWNSYEQYF. The CDR3 DNA is TGTGCCAGCAGCTGGAACTCCTACGAGCAGTACTTC. The full variable domain, with the rest looked up from reference TRBV7-2 and TRBJ2-7, is GAGVSQSPSNKVTEKGKDVELRCDPISGHTALYWYRQSLGQGLEFLIYFQGNSAPDKSGLPSDRFSAERTGGSVSTLTIQRTQQEDSAVYLCASSWNSYEQYFGPGTRLTVT.

This clonotype appeared a few times. V and J are TRBV7-6 and TRBJ2-1; possibly TRBD2 for D (6 bases). The CDR3 is 12 amino acids. The V gene lost 6 bases and the J gene lost 10 bases, with 13 bases spanning the gap. The germline CDR1 and CDR2 sequences are SGHVS and FNYEAQ. This CDR3 is CASSPGTEEQFF. CDR3 DNA: TGTGCCAGCAGTCCCGGGACTGAAGAGCAGTTCTTC.

The rearrangement joins TRBV20-1 to TRBJ1-4, with D possibly TRBD1 on 5 matching bases. The CDR3 totals 13 residues. V was pared by 1 base and J by 8 bases, with 11 bases between. Germline CDR1 is DFQATT and CDR2 is SNEGSKA (reference sequence). CDR3 in DNA: TGCAGTGCTAGAGGGCTTAACAGGGAAAAACTGTTTTTT. Residues: CSARGLNREKLFF.

This clonotype was observed a few times. The rearrangement joins TRBV4-3 to TRBJ2-1, with 8 bases aligning to TRBD1. Per the germline V gene, CDR1 is LGHNA and CDR2 is YSLEER. The junction had 7 bases not matched to a gene; V was cut back by 4 bases and J by 8 bases. The CDR3 is made up of 14 amino acids. This CDR3 reads CASSPGQVFHEQFF. CDR3 DNA: TGCGCCAGCAGCCCGGGACAGGTATTCCATGAGCAGTTCTTC.

There are a few counts of this clonotype. The chain couples TRBV4-1 to TRBJ1-5; D gene unclear. The V end was cut by 0 bases, the J end by 6 bases, with 12 bases between. Germline V gene lookup returns CDR1 MGHRA and CDR2 YSYEKL. CDR3 length: 15 residues. The DNA of the CDR3 is TGCGCCAGCAGCCAAGAAAGCGGTGGGGTTCAGCCCCAGCATTTT. This gives the protein CASSQESGGVQPQHF.

The rearrangement joins TRBV3-1 to TRBJ2-7; D ambiguous. The CDR3 extends over 13 amino acids. V was shortened by 4 bases and J by 1 base, with 8 bases between the two germline ends. Germline V lookup: CDR1 LGHDT, CDR2 YNNKEL (reference sequence). The CDR3 region is CASSPFPSYEQYF. DNA for the CDR3: TGTGCCAGCAGCCCCTTCCCTTCCTACGAGCAGTACTTC.

V gene TRBV3-1 combines with J gene TRBJ1-1; D possibly corresponds to TRBD1 (6 bases). This CDR3 region has 16 residues. V dropped 1 base and J dropped 1 base, with 13 bases sitting between them. In germline, CDR1 is LGHDT, CDR2 YNNKEL (reference sequence). As DNA, the CDR3 is TGTGCCAGCAGCCAAGGCTGGGGGCAAAAGAACACTGAAGCTTTCTTT. It yields the protein CASSQGWGQKNTEAFF.

The V and J genes are TRBV2 and TRBJ2-7; possible D gene TRBD2, 5 bases. The CDR3 runs 11 residues. Germline lookup yields CDR1 SNHLY and CDR2 FYNNEI. V lost 5 bases to trimming and J lost 7 bases, with 9 bases between them. CDR3 region: CASSWGEEQYF. CDR3 nucleotide sequence: TGTGCCAGCAGTTGGGGAGAGGAGCAGTACTTC.

This clonotype was observed a handful of times. The chain couples TRBV4-2 to TRBJ1-5, with D possibly TRBD1 on 5 matching bases. V lost 5 bases to trimming and J lost 2 bases, with 16 bases between them. Germline V gene lookup returns CDR1 LGHNA and CDR2 YNFKEQ. The length of the CDR3 is 16 residues. The CDR3 is CASSFTGGRGNQPQHF. Written as DNA, the CDR3 is TGTGCCAGCAGCTTCACCGGGGGTAGAGGCAATCAGCCCCAGCATTTT.

This clonotype was counted only a few times. The chain has TRBV12-3 or TRBV12-4 and TRBJ1-4; no clear D gene. The CDR3 sequence is 14 residues long. V lost 2 bases to trimming and J lost 2 bases, with 6 bases between them. The CDR3 is CASSLSRTNEKLFF. CDR3 sequence (DNA): TGTGCCAGCAGTTTATCGAGGACTAATGAAAAACTGTTTTTT.

The rearrangement uses TRBV4-1 and TRBJ2-7; the D gene is possibly TRBD1 (6 bases). This CDR3 has 14 residues. V lost 1 base and J lost 3, with 10 bases in between. CDR1 is MGHRA, CDR2 YSYEKL, per germline. Here the CDR3 DNA reads TGCGCCAGCAGCCAAGTGGGCAGGGGCTACGAGCAGTACTTC. Translation: CASSQVGRGYEQYF.

This clonotype was detected a few times. The V call is TRBV7-9, the J call TRBJ2-1; 10 nucleotides agree with TRBD1. V lost 4 bases, J lost 5 bases, and 5 bases stayed unmatched. The CDR3 length is 15 residues. Per the germline V gene, CDR1 is SEHNR and CDR2 is FQNEAQ (reference sequence). The CDR3 DNA reads as TGTGCCAGCAGCTCGGACAGGGGGATAAACAATGAGCAGTTCTTC. It encodes CASSSDRGINNEQFF.

V gene TRBV19 combines with J gene TRBJ1-1, with D perhaps TRBD1 (5 bases). The CDR3 has 14 amino acids. Trimming took off 7 bases at V and 5 bases at J, with 17 bases between the two ends. The germline CDR1 and CDR2 sequences are LNHDA and SQIVND (reference sequence). The CDR3: CASTPRGRGTEAFF. The CDR3 nucleotides read TGTGCCAGTACCCCCCGGGGCAGAGGGACTGAAGCTTTCTTT.

This clonotype showed up many times. This rearrangement joins TRBV7-2 to TRBJ2-4, with D possibly TRBD1 on 5 matching bases. The CDR3 length is 14 residues. Germline assignment: CDR1 SGHTA and CDR2 FQGNSA. Trimming removed 5 bases at V and 6 bases at J, with 14 bases between. CDR3 protein: CASSPSQTGNIQYF. As DNA, the CDR3 is TGTGCCAGCAGCCCCTCCCAAACAGGAAACATTCAGTACTTC.